Presented here are 5 T cell receptor beta chains from one specimen sequenced in a study of cytomegalovirus exposure and HLA in healthy donors. Method: immunoSEQ multiplex PCR; TCRdb's copy keeps in-frame clones and lacks some. The sample carries around 180,000 clones, 84% recorded once. Sequenced material: PBMCs. These receptors all come from a man between 18 and 35 years old in good health and CMV-seropositive.

V is TRBV5-4 and J is TRBJ2-7; the D gene is possibly TRBD2 (6 bases). The CDR3 is 11 residues long. In germline, CDR1 is SGHNT, CDR2 YYREEE (reference sequence). Trimming pared 3 bases from V and 6 bases from J, leaving 7 bases between. The CDR3 sequence is CASSYGSEQYF. In nucleotides, the CDR3 is TGTGCCAGCAGCTACGGGAGCGAGCAGTACTTC. Based on the CDR3 plus reference TRBV5-4 and TRBJ2-7, the full variable domain is ETGVTQSPTHLIKTRGQQVTLRCSSQSGHNTVSWYQQALGQGPQFIFQYYREEENGRGNFPPRFSGLQFPNYSSELNVNALELDDSALYLCASSYGSEQYFGPGTRLTVT.

V is TRBV6-5 and J is TRBJ1-2, with 8 bases identical to TRBD1. The CDR3 contains 13 residues. From germline, CDR1 is MNHEY and CDR2 SVGAGI. V trimming: 5 bases; J trimming: 2 bases; junction bases outside the gene matches: 1. The CDR3 nucleotides are TGTGCCAGCAGTCGGACAGGGAACTATGGCTACACCTTC. It yields the protein CASSRTGNYGYTF.

The chain uses TRBV5-5 and TRBJ1-1; no firm D call. Germline CDR1 and CDR2: SGHKS and YYEKEE (reference sequence). The CDR3 extends over 13 amino acids. V lost 2 bases and J 10 bases, leaving 15 bases between the germline ends. CDR3 sequence: CASSFDGPPGAFF. The CDR3 coding sequence is TGTGCCAGCAGCTTCGACGGTCCCCCGGGAGCTTTCTTT.

This clone has just one count. This chain connects TRBV4-2 to TRBJ1-2; TRBD1 might be the D (5 bases). V shed 0 bases and J shed 1 base, with 36 bases lying between them. The CDR3 loop spans 24 amino acids. CDR1 is LGHNA and CDR2 is YNFKEQ in the germline V gene. As DNA, the CDR3 is TGTGCCAGCAGCCAAGACAGGGTAAGGGTTATCCCCACACAACCCCGGAGTAATAACTATGGCTACACCTTC. Protein sequence: CASSQDRVRVIPTQPRSNNYGYTF.

This rearrangement joins TRBV7-9 to TRBJ2-7; D gene uncertain. Trimming removed 5 bases from V and 4 bases from J, with 12 bases in between. Germline-derived CDR1 and CDR2 are SEHNR and FQNEAQ (reference sequence). The CDR3 runs to 13 residues. CDR3 residues: CASSPPRFYEQYF. CDR3 in DNA: TGTGCCAGCAGCCCGCCCCGGTTTTACGAGCAGTACTTC.